These 2 T cell receptor beta chains were sequenced from one sample in a study of T cells in Graves' hyperthyroidism and ophthalmopathy. TCR beta CDR3 region amplification was performed from RNA transcripts. First-round RT-PCR targeting the TCR CDR3 was performed with the HTBI primer set. TCRdb reprocessed the multiplex PCR reads via MiXCR and lists one record per CDR3 protein. This table holds 460,000 or so distinct CDR3 sequences, 13% to 15% found once. Sample: blood. Receptor source: a woman aged 18-35 years with Graves' hyperthyroidism.

This clonotype was found many times. The CDR3 sequence is CAWTIDGSNEQFF. In nucleotides, the CDR3 is TGTGCCTGGACCATTGATGGCAGCAATGAGCAGTTCTTC. The chain employs TRBV30 and TRBJ2-1; D not resolved. Germline assignment: CDR1 GTSNPN and CDR2 SVGIG (reference sequence). Trimming took off 4 bases at V and 6 bases at J, with 13 bases between the two ends. This CDR3 spans 13 amino acids.

This clonotype showed up many times. The chain carries TRBV10-3 and TRBJ1-2; TRBD1 matches 8 bases. This CDR3 is built from 15 residues. V shed 6 bases, J shed 3 bases, and the junction held 9 bases outside the gene matches. CDR1 ENHRY and CDR2 SYGVKD come from the germline V gene. The CDR3 protein is CAIRPGTGPDYGYTF. Here the CDR3 DNA reads TGTGCCATCAGGCCAGGGACAGGACCTGACTATGGCTACACCTTC.